What follows are 18 T cell receptor beta chains derived from one specimen sequenced in a study of T cell repertoires in ileal Crohn's disease. Clones were read by immunoSEQ multiplex PCR, and TCRdb kept only the in-frame ones, dropping some. The sample consists of roughly 4,100 clones, around 80% of them appearing once. Time point here: neoterminal ileum biopsy at postoperative endoscopy, about 6 months after surgery. The sequenced sample consisted of ileal tissue. The receptor set was obtained from an adult with Crohn's disease.

V gene TRBV4-3 combines with J gene TRBJ2-7; 9 bases map to TRBD1. Germline CDR1 is LGHNA and CDR2 is YSLEER. After removal of 0 bases from V and 1 base from J, the junction contained 4 bases not matched to a gene. The CDR3 spans 16 residues. CDR3 in amino acids: CASSQDMGTGSYEQYF. The CDR3 DNA follows: TGCGCCAGCAGCCAAGATATGGGGACAGGGTCCTACGAGCAGTACTTC.

J is TRBJ2-3 and V is TRBV5-1; possible D gene TRBD1, 6 bases. Per the germline V gene, CDR1 is SGHRS and CDR2 is YFSETQ. The CDR3 length is 14 residues. Trimming shortened V by 3 bases and J by 6 bases, and 14 bases separated the two germline ends. As DNA, the CDR3 is TGCGCCAGCAGCTCCGGATGGGGGCCCGATACGCAGTATTTT. Protein product: CASSSGWGPDTQYF.

The gene calls are TRBV18 and TRBJ2-2; no clear D gene. Trimming pared 2 bases from V and 4 bases from J, leaving 11 bases between. Looked up from germline, CDR1 is KGHSH and CDR2 is LQKENI. CDR3 length: 15 amino acids. The CDR3 DNA reads as TGTGCCAGCTCACCAAACGGGTATGCCACCGGGGAGCTGTTTTTT. Protein: CASSPNGYATGELFF.

In this sample, this clone turned up a few times. The CDR3 loop reads CASTSGGSGTGELFF. The CDR3 DNA sequence: TGTGCCAGCACCTCAGGGGGGTCCGGCACCGGGGAGCTGTTTTTT. The gene calls are TRBV6-1 and TRBJ2-2; tentatively, D is TRBD1 (7 bases). V gave up 7 bases and J gave up 4 bases, with 16 bases separating them. This CDR3 is built from 15 residues. CDR1 is MNHNS, CDR2 SASEGT, per germline.

The J gene is TRBJ2-1, the V gene TRBV6-4; weak D call: TRBD2 (7 bases). Trimming pared 0 bases from V and 8 bases from J, leaving 14 bases between. The CDR3 is 15 amino acids. The germline V gene encodes CDR1 MRHNA and CDR2 SNTAGT. As DNA, the CDR3 is TGTGCCAGCAGTGACTCCTCGGGGGGCGGGGATGAGCAGTTCTTC. Its protein product is CASSDSSGGGDEQFF.

V usage is TRBV6-1 and J usage is TRBJ1-1; D call uncertain. The germline CDR1 and CDR2 sequences are MNHNS and SASEGT. V lost 6 bases, J lost 0 bases, and 8 bases lay in between. This CDR3 contains 13 residues. The CDR3 bases are TGTGCCAGCAGCTGGGCCCTGAACACTGAAGCTTTCTTT. Its translation is CASSWALNTEAFF.

The chain's CDR3 is CASSLAGQGFTGELFF. The CDR3 coding sequence is TGTGCCAGCAGCCTTGCGGGACAGGGTTTTACCGGGGAGCTGTTTTTT. The J gene is TRBJ2-2, the V gene TRBV4-2, with 9 bases lining up with TRBD1. Germline CDR1 and CDR2: LGHNA and YNFKEQ. This CDR3 contains 16 residues. V gave up 4 bases and J gave up 5 bases; unmatched junction bases: 8.

The rearrangement uses TRBV19 and TRBJ1-5, with TRBD1 matching over 7 bases. The CDR3 spans 13 residues. Germline lookup yields CDR1 LNHDA and CDR2 SQIVND (reference sequence). V was pared by 8 bases and J by 5 bases, with 6 bases of the junction left unmatched. The CDR3: CASDAQGHQPQHF. DNA of the CDR3: TGTGCCAGTGACGCACAGGGGCATCAGCCCCAGCATTTT. The full variable domain, completed using reference TRBV19 and TRBJ1-5, is DGGITQSPKYLFRKEGQNVTLSCEQNLNHDAMYWYRQDPGQGLRLIYYSQIVNDFQKGDIAEGYSVSREKKESFPLTVTSAQKNPTAFYLCASDAQGHQPQHFGDGTRLSIL.

This clone was observed a few times. The chain carries TRBV9 and TRBJ2-5; TRBD1 matches at 9 bases. After removal of 0 bases from V and 1 base from J, the junction contained 1 base not matched to a gene. The CDR3 contains 15 residues. Germline V gene lookup returns CDR1 SGDLS and CDR2 YYNGEE. As DNA, the CDR3 is TGTGCCAGCAGCGTAGGGGACAGGGCCCAAGAGACCCAGTACTTC. It yields the protein CASSVGDRAQETQYF. Using reference TRBV9 and TRBJ2-5 for the parts outside the CDR3, the full variable domain is DSGVTQTPKHLITATGQRVTLRCSPRSGDLSVYWYQQSLDQGLQFLIQYYNGEERAKGNILERFSAQQFPDLHSELNLSSLELGDSALYFCASSVGDRAQETQYFGPGTRLLVL.

The gene calls are TRBV29-1 and TRBJ1-3; D perhaps matches TRBD1 (5 bases). Germline V gene sequence: CDR1 SQVTM, CDR2 ANQGSEA. The CDR3 totals 13 residues. The V end lost 6 bases, the J end lost 4 bases, and 13 bases lay between the germline ends. The CDR3 loop reads CSVVADNGNTIYF. CDR3 sequence (DNA): TGCAGCGTCGTGGCGGACAACGGAAACACCATATATTTT.

This chain links TRBV6-1 with TRBJ1-5; no clear D. This CDR3 has 15 residues. Trimming shortened V by 3 bases and J by 1 base, and 10 bases separated the two germline ends. Germline V gene data show CDR1 as MNHNS and CDR2 as SASEGT. CDR3 sequence (DNA): TGTGCCAGCAGTGAGTGGAGGGTAAGCAATCAGCCCCAGCATTTT. This encodes CASSEWRVSNQPQHF.

In its sample, this clone was seen a few times. This chain uses TRBV7-8 with TRBJ1-2, with D tentatively TRBD1 (6 bases). CDR1 is SGHVS and CDR2 is FQNEAQ in the germline V gene. This CDR3 comprises 14 residues. Trimming stripped 5 bases from V and 3 bases from J, with 13 bases between. The CDR3 loop reads CASSKTGSYYGYTF. Here the CDR3 DNA reads TGTGCCAGCAGCAAGACAGGCAGTTACTATGGCTACACCTTC.

The rearrangement uses TRBV5-6 and TRBJ2-7, with TRBD1 matching over 7 bases. Trimming removed 4 bases from V and 8 bases from J; junction bases left unmatched: 18. The CDR3 extends over 16 amino acids. The germline V gene has CDR1 SGHDT and CDR2 YYEEEE. The CDR3 DNA reads TGTGCCAGCAGCAACCTAGGGGGCGCAACTCTTAATCAGCAGTACTTC. It translates to CASSNLGGATLNQQYF.

The J gene is TRBJ2-7, the V gene TRBV30, with no clear D. Trimming took off 0 bases at V and 0 bases at J, with 9 bases between the two ends. This CDR3 has 14 residues. Per germline, CDR1 GTSNPN and CDR2 SVGIG (reference sequence). CDR3 in DNA: TGTGCCTGGAGTGTACAGTTAGACTCCTACGAGCAGTACTTC. This sequence encodes CAWSVQLDSYEQYF.

This clone was observed a few times. The chain recombines TRBV7-9 with TRBJ2-2, with a tentative D call TRBD1 (5 bases). Germline V gene lookup returns CDR1 SEHNR and CDR2 FQNEAQ (reference sequence). The CDR3 totals 18 residues. With 5 bases removed from V and 3 bases from J, the gap between germline ends came to 22 bases. In DNA form, the CDR3 reads TGTGCCAGCAGCAGGGCTCTTGGACACAACCCCTACACCGGGGAGCTGTTTTTT. This codes for CASSRALGHNPYTGELFF. The complete variable domain, with remaining parts taken from reference TRBV7-9 and TRBJ2-2, reads DTGVSQNPRHKITKRGQNVTFRCDPISEHNRLYWYRQTLGQGPEFLTYFQNEAQLEKSRLLSDRFSAERPKGSFSTLEIQRTEQGDSAMYLCASSRALGHNPYTGELFFGEGSRLTVL.

The V call is TRBV7-2, the J call TRBJ2-7; tentatively, D is TRBD2 (5 bases). This CDR3 spans 13 amino acids. CDR1 is SGHTA and CDR2 is FQGNSA in the germline V gene. V was shortened by 3 bases and J by 6 bases, with 12 bases between the two germline ends. The CDR3 nucleotides are TGTGCCAGCAGCTTGGGAGAGGTCGGCGAGCAGTACTTC. Amino acid sequence: CASSLGEVGEQYF.

Only a few counts were recorded for this clone. The chain is built from TRBV28 and TRBJ1-3; D is undetermined. CDR1 is MDHEN and CDR2 is SYDVKM in the germline V gene. This CDR3 has 14 residues. Trimming took 6 bases from V and 1 from J, leaving 10 bases between them. In DNA, the CDR3 is TGTGCCAGCAGGGTCTCAGTATCTGGAAACACCATATATTTT. Translation gives CASRVSVSGNTIYF. The variable domain in full, with the rest retrieved from reference TRBV28 and TRBJ1-3, is DVKVTQSSRYLVKRTGEKVFLECVQDMDHENMFWYRQDPGLGLRLIYFSYDVKMKEKGDIPEGYSVSREKKERFSLILESASTNQTSMYLCASRVSVSGNTIYFGEGSWLTVV.

This sequence joins TRBV5-4 and TRBJ2-7; 8 nucleotides match TRBD1. Germline V lookup: CDR1 SGHNT, CDR2 YYREEE (reference sequence). The CDR3 is 13 amino acids. Trimming cost V 6 bases and J 7 bases; bases outside gene matches: 9. The CDR3 spells CASTTIDRGEQYF. The DNA for the CDR3 is TGTGCCAGCACCACTATAGACAGGGGAGAGCAGTACTTC.